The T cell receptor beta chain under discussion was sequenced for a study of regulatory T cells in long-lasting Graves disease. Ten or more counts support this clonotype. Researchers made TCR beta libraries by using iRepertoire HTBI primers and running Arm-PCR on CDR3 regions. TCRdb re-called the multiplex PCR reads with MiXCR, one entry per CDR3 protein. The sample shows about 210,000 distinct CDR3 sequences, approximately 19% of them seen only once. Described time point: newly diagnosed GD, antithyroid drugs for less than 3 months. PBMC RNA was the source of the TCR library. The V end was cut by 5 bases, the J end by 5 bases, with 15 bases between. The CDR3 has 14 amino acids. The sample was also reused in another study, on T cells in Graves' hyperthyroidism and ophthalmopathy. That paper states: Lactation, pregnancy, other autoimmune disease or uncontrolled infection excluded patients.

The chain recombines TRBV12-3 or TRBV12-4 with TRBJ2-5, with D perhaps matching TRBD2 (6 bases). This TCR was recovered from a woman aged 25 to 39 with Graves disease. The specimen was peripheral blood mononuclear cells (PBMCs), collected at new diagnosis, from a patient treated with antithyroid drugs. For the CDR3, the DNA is TGTGCCAGCAGTCCCGGGGGAGCAGGCGAGACCCAGTACTTC. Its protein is CASSPGGAGETQYF.